This TCR beta chain was obtained from a study of Graves' ophthalmopathy and Graves' hyperthyroidism. Whole-study findings and limits: The model flagged ophthalmopathy progression at 65% to 71% sensitivity and 72.22% specificity.

From RNA, the CDR3 regions of TCR beta chains were amplified and sequenced. Following a first-round RT-PCR that used HTBI primers, a second-round multiplex PCR was carried out. TCRdb re-analysed the multiplex PCR reads in MiXCR, keeping a single row per CDR3 protein. The sample holds approximately 460,000 distinct CDR3 sequences, approximately 14% seen once. This clonotype was recorded at least ten times. Antigen specificity is unknown. Isolation of PBMCs was performed using 9 to 10 ml of fresh peripheral blood. Germline assignment: CDR1 MDHEN and CDR2 SYDVKM. V lost 2 bases to trimming and J lost 5 bases; unmatched junction nucleotides: 6. The CDR3 covers 15 residues.

The source is a woman in her twenties or thirties with Graves' ophthalmopathy. This chain uses TRBV28 with TRBJ2-5; 9 bases line up with TRBD2. The sample taken for sequencing was blood. The CDR3 sequence: CASSLAGGARETQYF. DNA for the CDR3: TGTGCCAGCAGTTTAGCGGGGGGGGCTAGGGAGACCCAGTACTTC.